A single sample is the source of the 9 T cell receptor beta chains below, sequenced in a study of shared clonotypes between healthy human individuals. The assay was immunoSEQ multiplex PCR, and TCRdb's table has in-frame clones only and misses some. The table records about 700,000 clones, 90% to 95% of them present only once. Positively selected for CCR7, the CD45RO-negative cells used as naive CD8 cells excluded terminally differentiated effector memory CD45RA+ cells. Sequenced input: naive CD8+ T cells sorted from blood. The receptors shown here come from a man aged 25-45 years in good health.

This chain links TRBV9 with TRBJ2-1; tentative D call: TRBD1 (5 bases). Germline CDR1 is SGDLS and CDR2 is YYNGEE. CDR3 length equals 15 residues. V lost 0 bases and J 7 bases, leaving 14 bases between the germline ends. Here the CDR3 DNA reads TGTGCCAGCAGCGTAGGGGGCAGTGAAGCGAATGAGCAGTTCTTC. It specifies CASSVGGSEANEQFF. Full variable domain (outside the CDR3, taken from reference TRBV9 and TRBJ2-1): DSGVTQTPKHLITATGQRVTLRCSPRSGDLSVYWYQQSLDQGLQFLIQYYNGEERAKGNILERFSAQQFPDLHSELNLSSLELGDSALYFCASSVGGSEANEQFFGPGTRLTVL.

This rearrangement joins TRBV5-6 to TRBJ2-2; D gene uncertain. V gave up 0 bases and J gave up 4 bases, with 7 bases separating them. This CDR3 contains 14 residues. Germline-derived CDR1 and CDR2 are SGHDT and YYEEEE. In DNA, the CDR3 is TGTGCCAGCAGCTTGGTTCAATCCACCGGGGAGCTGTTTTTT. Its protein is CASSLVQSTGELFF. The full variable domain, rest sourced from reference TRBV5-6 and TRBJ2-2, is DAGVTQSPTHLIKTRGQQVTLRCSPKSGHDTVSWYQQALGQGPQFIFQYYEEEERQRGNFPDRFSGHQFPNYSSELNVNALLLGDSALYLCASSLVQSTGELFFGEGSRLTVL.

J is TRBJ2-5 and V is TRBV9, with D unclear. V lost 0 bases and J lost 5, with 11 bases in between. CDR3 length: 14 amino acids. Germline loops: CDR1 SGDLS, CDR2 YYNGEE. The CDR3 protein is CASSVGSSGETQYF. For the CDR3, the DNA is TGTGCCAGCAGCGTAGGAAGTTCTGGGGAGACCCAGTACTTC.

The chain uses TRBV2 and TRBJ2-7; 11 nucleotides align to TRBD1. The CDR3 runs to 17 residues. V shed 7 bases and J 2 bases; nucleotides not matched to a gene: 13. CDR1 and CDR2 from the germline V gene are SNHLY and FYNNEI. This chain's CDR3 is CASMGTLGDRGTYEQYF. The DNA of the CDR3 is TGTGCCAGCATGGGAACGTTAGGGGACAGGGGGACCTACGAGCAGTACTTC.

This clone showed up just a few times. The chain combines TRBV4-1 with TRBJ1-2, with D uncertain. The germline CDR1 and CDR2 sequences are MGHRA and YSYEKL. The CDR3 loop spans 14 amino acids. V was cut by 1 base and J by 2 bases, with 8 bases left in between. The CDR3 sequence is CASSQVSRNYGYTF. The CDR3 nucleotides read TGCGCCAGCAGCCAAGTAAGCCGGAACTATGGCTACACCTTC.

V and J are TRBV2 and TRBJ1-4; 7 bases agree with TRBD1. Germline V gene sequence: CDR1 SNHLY, CDR2 FYNNEI. V was pared by 4 bases and J by 4 bases, with 3 bases of the junction left unmatched. The CDR3 contains 14 residues. The DNA for the CDR3 is TGTGCCAGCAGTGTCGCAGGGGGTAATGAAAAACTGTTTTTT. This codes for CASSVAGGNEKLFF.

V gene TRBV11-2 combines with J gene TRBJ2-1; TRBD2 matches at 10 bases. V gave up 6 bases and J gave up 8 bases; unmatched junction bases: 16. CDR3 size: 17 residues. CDR1 is SGHAT, CDR2 FQNNGV, per germline. This CDR3 reads CASRAEAGGSWNDEQFF. The CDR3, as DNA: TGTGCCAGCAGGGCCGAAGCGGGAGGGTCCTGGAACGATGAGCAGTTCTTC. The whole variable domain, remainder taken from reference TRBV11-2 and TRBJ2-1, is EAGVAQSPRYKIIEKRQSVAFWCNPISGHATLYWYQQILGQGPKLLIQFQNNGVVDDSQLPKDRFSAERLKGVDSTLKIQPAKLEDSAVYLCASRAEAGGSWNDEQFFGPGTRLTVL.

The chain links TRBV29-1 to TRBJ1-5; tentative D call: TRBD1 (5 bases). The CDR3 has 13 residues. Germline V gene sequence: CDR1 SQVTM, CDR2 ANQGSEA. The ends were cut back, 4 bases at V and 5 bases at J, with 12 bases in the middle. The DNA of the CDR3 is TGCAGCGTTGGTCAGGGAAACGATCAGCCCCAGCATTTT. It encodes CSVGQGNDQPQHF.

V and J are TRBV2 and TRBJ1-4, with TRBD1 as a possible D gene (6 bases). Germline-derived CDR1 and CDR2 are SNHLY and FYNNEI. The CDR3 consists of 14 residues. The V and J ends lost 11 bases and 0 bases respectively, with 13 bases between them. The DNA for the CDR3 is TGTGCCTCTAAGGGGGTCGCAACTAATGAAAAACTGTTTTTT. Protein sequence: CASKGVATNEKLFF.